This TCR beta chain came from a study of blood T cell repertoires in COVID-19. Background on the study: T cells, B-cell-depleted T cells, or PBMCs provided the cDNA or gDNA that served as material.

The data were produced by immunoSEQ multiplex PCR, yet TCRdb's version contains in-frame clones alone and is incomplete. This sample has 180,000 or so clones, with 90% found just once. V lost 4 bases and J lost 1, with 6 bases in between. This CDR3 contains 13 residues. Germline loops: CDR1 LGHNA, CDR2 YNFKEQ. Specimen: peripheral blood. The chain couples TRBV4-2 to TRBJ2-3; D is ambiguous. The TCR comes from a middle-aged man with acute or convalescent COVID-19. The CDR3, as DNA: TGTGCCAGCAGCCCTCGGGGCACAGATACGCAGTATTTT. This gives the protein CASSPRGTDTQYF.